The 27 T cell receptor beta chains listed next were all sequenced from one sample in a study of T-cell memory formation after mild COVID-19. Using its own MiXCR run on the 5' RACE reads, TCRdb lists one record per CDR3 protein. The sample records about 610,000 distinct CDR3 sequences, roughly 17% being singletons. Sequenced sample: PBMCs or a T cell subset sorted from them (not recorded which). The source is an adult woman who had mild COVID-19 (a few samples of this study predate the infection). Cell type and time point are not known.

This clonotype has just a few counts. The chain's CDR3 is CASSLIIGEQYF. CDR3 DNA: TGTGCCAGCAGCTTGATTATTGGCGAGCAGTACTTC. This chain links TRBV5-4 with TRBJ2-7; unclear D gene. Deletions cut 1 base from V and 6 bases from J, with 8 bases between. The V gene's germline CDR1 is SGHNT and CDR2 YYREEE (reference sequence). The length of the CDR3 is 12 residues.

The V gene is TRBV21-1, the J gene TRBJ2-7; the table's D call, TRBD1, was not checked against the DNA. TRBV21-1 is a pseudogene. This CDR3 contains 14 residues. The CDR3 region has the DNA TGTGCCAGTGGGACCGGGCCCCCAACCTACGAGCAGTACTTC. This encodes CASGTGPPTYEQYF.

This clonotype has just a few counts. This chain uses TRBV11-2 with TRBJ1-1; D gene ambiguous. CDR1 SGHAT and CDR2 FQNNGV come from the germline V gene. The V end lost 1 base, the J end lost 6 bases, and 18 bases lay between the germline ends. The CDR3 runs to 16 residues. CDR3 amino acids: CASSLGEGWPTAEAFF. The DNA for the CDR3 is TGTGCCAGCAGCTTAGGGGAAGGGTGGCCCACGGCTGAAGCTTTCTTT.

This clonotype showed up just a few times. This sequence joins TRBV12-3 or TRBV12-4 and TRBJ1-1; no clear D. V lost 7 bases and J lost 4, with 19 bases in between. The CDR3 is 15 amino acids. The CDR3 region is CASKKDVGLSTEAFF. Written as DNA, the CDR3 is TGTGCCAGCAAGAAGGACGTGGGATTGAGCACTGAAGCTTTCTTT.

This clonotype was seen at least ten times. The gene calls are TRBV24-1 and TRBJ2-1; D possibly corresponds to TRBD2 (6 bases). Germline CDR1 is KGHDR and CDR2 is SFDVKD. The CDR3 sequence is 14 residues long. V gave up 5 bases and J gave up 8 bases, with 15 bases separating them. CDR3 loop: CATSAGGNVYEQFF. For the CDR3, the DNA is TGTGCCACCAGTGCTGGAGGGAACGTCTATGAGCAGTTCTTC.

This clonotype came up a few times. This sequence joins TRBV27 and TRBJ1-5, with D possibly matching TRBD1 (6 bases). This CDR3 has 17 amino acids. The germline V gene encodes CDR1 MNHEY and CDR2 SMNVEV (reference sequence). The germline V and J ends were trimmed by 5 bases and 2 bases, with 19 bases remaining between them. The CDR3 DNA is TGTGCCAGCAGTCATCTGGACAAAGGGGGGGGCAATCAGCCCCAGCATTTT. This codes for CASSHLDKGGGNQPQHF.

This clonotype has a handful of counts. This chain connects TRBV7-9 to TRBJ1-1; D might be TRBD1 (6 bases). Germline lookup yields CDR1 SEHNR and CDR2 FQNEAQ (reference sequence). There are 13 residues in the CDR3. Trimming took 5 bases from V and 3 from J, leaving 10 bases between them. The DNA of the CDR3 is TGTGCCAGCAGCGTCAGGGGCGACACTGAAGCTTTCTTT. Translation gives CASSVRGDTEAFF.

There are a few counts of this clonotype. The chain links TRBV7-9 to TRBJ2-7; D is possibly TRBD1 (6 bases). The CDR3 is 17 amino acids. CDR1 and CDR2 from the germline V gene are SEHNR and FQNEAQ (reference sequence). V dropped 5 bases and J dropped 2 bases, with 22 bases sitting between them. The CDR3 DNA sequence: TGTGCCAGCAGCGGCCAAATCGTGACAGGAGTCCCCTACGAGCAGTACTTC. Amino acid sequence: CASSGQIVTGVPYEQYF.

The chain has TRBV11-3 and TRBJ2-7, with a tentative D call TRBD1 (5 bases). V lost 3 bases and J lost 7, with 10 bases in between. The V gene's germline CDR1 is SGHNT and CDR2 YENEEA. This CDR3 is 12 amino acids long. The CDR3: CASSFTGGEQYF. CDR3 sequence (DNA): TGTGCCAGCAGCTTTACAGGCGGAGAGCAGTACTTC.

The chain combines TRBV5-6 with TRBJ2-1, with 14 bases fitting TRBD2. Germline loops: CDR1 SGHDT, CDR2 YYEEEE. The CDR3 contains 16 residues. V was pared by 3 bases and J by 8 bases, with 7 bases of the junction left unmatched. CDR3 in amino acids: CASSSSTSGGADEQFF. In DNA, the CDR3 is TGTGCCAGCAGCTCATCGACTAGCGGGGGGGCAGATGAGCAGTTCTTC.

This clonotype was picked up a small number of times. The chain uses TRBV7-3 and TRBJ2-3; tentative D call: TRBD2 (5 bases). CDR3 length equals 14 residues. CDR1 is SGHTA and CDR2 is FQGTGA in the germline V gene. V lost 5 bases, J lost 5 bases, and 14 bases lay in between. CDR3: CASSHGNIRDTQYF. The CDR3 DNA follows: TGTGCCAGCAGCCACGGGAACATAAGAGATACGCAGTATTTT.

This clonotype came up many times. The chain employs TRBV5-1 and TRBJ2-1, with 14 bases fitting TRBD2. The CDR3 covers 17 residues. The germline V gene has CDR1 SGHRS and CDR2 YFSETQ. The V gene end was trimmed by 4 bases and the J gene end by 3 bases; junction bases not matched to a gene: 6. The CDR3 region has the DNA TGCGCCAGCAGCCATACGGGACTAGCGGGGGTCTACAATGAGCAGTTCTTC. Protein product: CASSHTGLAGVYNEQFF.

This chain connects TRBV15 to TRBJ2-7; D might be TRBD1 (6 bases). Trimming left V 1 base short and J 2 bases short, with 12 bases between. CDR1 and CDR2 (germline): LNHNV, YYDKDF (reference sequence). The CDR3 is 15 residues long. The CDR3 DNA is TGTGCCACCAGCAGAGCCCGAGAGGGGGCCTACGAGCAGTACTTC. Its translation is CATSRAREGAYEQYF.

This chain joins TRBV12-3 or TRBV12-4 and TRBJ2-3; TRBD2 aligns across 9 bases. This CDR3 has 14 residues. V was pared by 6 bases and J by 8 bases, with 9 bases of the junction left unmatched. CDR3 DNA: TGTGCCAGCAGGAATTCAGCGGGAGGAATTACGCAGTATTTT. Its protein is CASRNSAGGITQYF.

This clonotype was found a few times. The J gene is TRBJ2-6, the V gene TRBV10-3; TRBD1 agrees at 12 bases. V was pared by 7 bases and J by 2 bases, with 6 bases of the junction left unmatched. Germline values: CDR1 ENHRY, CDR2 SYGVKD. The CDR3 totals 17 residues. Here the CDR3 DNA reads TGTGCCATCAACCCGGGACAGGGGGCGCCTGGGGCCAACGTCCTGACTTTC. The encoded protein is CAINPGQGAPGANVLTF.

In this sample, this clonotype turned up a few times. The genes are TRBV7-9 and TRBJ1-1; no definite D call. Germline V gene lookup returns CDR1 SEHNR and CDR2 FQNEAQ (reference sequence). The CDR3 is 16 amino acids. V was cut by 2 bases and J by 1 base, with 14 bases left in between. The CDR3 nucleotides read TGTGCCAGCAGCTTAAGTCGTCGGGCGGGGAACACTGAAGCTTTCTTT. This gives the protein CASSLSRRAGNTEAFF. The full variable domain, in which reference TRBV7-9 and TRBJ1-1 provide the parts outside the CDR3, is DTGVSQNPRHKITKRGQNVTFRCDPISEHNRLYWYRQTLGQGPEFLTYFQNEAQLEKSRLLSDRFSAERPKGSFSTLEIQRTEQGDSAMYLCASSLSRRAGNTEAFFGQGTRLTVV.

The rearrangement joins TRBV11-2 to TRBJ2-7, with a tentative D call TRBD2 (5 bases). This CDR3 is built from 15 residues. The germline CDR1 and CDR2 sequences are SGHAT and FQNNGV. The ends were cut back, 4 bases at V and 7 bases at J, with 20 bases in the middle. This chain's CDR3 is CASSCLESGPGEQYF. The CDR3 DNA is TGTGCCAGCAGCTGTCTCGAGTCAGGCCCGGGGGAGCAGTACTTC.

This clonotype was seen many times. The genes are TRBV5-6 and TRBJ2-7, with 9 bases fitting TRBD1. The CDR3 consists of 15 residues. The germline gives CDR1 SGHDT, CDR2 YYEEEE. With 1 base clipped from V and 2 bases from J, the junction kept 4 bases outside the gene matches. The CDR3 nucleotides are TGTGCCAGCAGCTTGATACAGGGGGCTCCCTACGAGCAGTACTTC. Its protein product is CASSLIQGAPYEQYF.

This clonotype has a handful of counts. The chain uses TRBV19 and TRBJ2-3; maybe TRBD2 (6 bases). Trimming removed 4 bases from V and 4 bases from J, with 12 bases in between. The CDR3 is 14 residues long. Germline V gene data show CDR1 as LNHDA and CDR2 as SQIVND (reference sequence). CDR3 nucleotide sequence: TGTGCCAGTAGTACCGGGACTGCAGCAGATACGCAGTATTTT. Translated, it gives CASSTGTAADTQYF. Complete variable domain (other parts from reference TRBV19 and TRBJ2-3): DGGITQSPKYLFRKEGQNVTLSCEQNLNHDAMYWYRQDPGQGLRLIYYSQIVNDFQKGDIAEGYSVSREKKESFPLTVTSAQKNPTAFYLCASSTGTAADTQYFGPGTRLTVL.

The CDR3 DNA reads as TGTGCCAGCAGTTTAGCGCTCGCAGGGAGGACCGGGGAGCTGTTTTTT. Its protein is CASSLALAGRTGELFF. The chain combines TRBV12-3 or TRBV12-4 with TRBJ2-2; weak D call: TRBD2 (6 bases). CDR3 size: 16 residues. Deletions cut 0 bases from V and 5 bases from J, with 13 bases between.

The table lists this clonotype with a few counts. Here the CDR3 reads CASSSRTATEAFF. CDR3 DNA: TGTGCCAGCAGTTCCAGGACAGCCACTGAAGCTTTCTTT. The gene calls are TRBV27 and TRBJ1-1, with D possibly being TRBD1 (6 bases). CDR1 MNHEY and CDR2 SMNVEV come from the germline V gene (reference sequence). Between the trimmed V and J ends, which lost 4 bases and 4 bases, there was a span of 10 bases. CDR3 length: 13 amino acids.

This clonotype turned up a few times. The gene calls are TRBV5-5 and TRBJ2-7; TRBD1 aligns across 9 bases. CDR3 size: 16 residues. The J segment lost 6 bases and the V segment lost 2 bases, leaving 12 bases of the junction unmatched. Germline V lookup: CDR1 SGHKS, CDR2 YYEKEE (reference sequence). CDR3 protein: CASSFSLPGQGSEQYF. The CDR3 nucleotides read TGTGCCAGCAGCTTCAGCTTGCCGGGACAGGGCTCCGAGCAGTACTTC. Combining the CDR3 with reference TRBV5-5 and TRBJ2-7 gives the whole variable domain DAGVTQSPTHLIKTRGQQVTLRCSPISGHKSVSWYQQVLGQGPQFIFQYYEKEERGRGNFPDRFSARQFPNYSSELNVNALLLGDSALYLCASSFSLPGQGSEQYFGPGTRLTVT.

This sequence joins TRBV14 and TRBJ1-2; D remains unclear. The length of the CDR3 is 15 residues. Trimming removed 4 bases at V and 5 bases at J, with 17 bases between. Germline CDR1 and CDR2: SGHDN and FVKESK. The CDR3 here is CASSPSSPILYGYTF. In nucleotides, the CDR3 is TGTGCCAGCAGCCCATCATCCCCCATTTTATATGGCTACACCTTC.

The V call is TRBV24-1, the J call TRBJ1-1, with TRBD1 as a possible D gene (5 bases). The CDR3 totals 12 residues. Per the germline V gene, CDR1 is KGHDR and CDR2 is SFDVKD. V lost 4 bases and J 7 bases, leaving 9 bases between the germline ends. The chain's CDR3 is CATSDPGVEAFF. Written as DNA, the CDR3 is TGTGCCACCAGTGACCCGGGGGTTGAAGCTTTCTTT.

V gene TRBV12-3 or TRBV12-4 combines with J gene TRBJ2-1; 7 bases align to TRBD1. The CDR3 totals 15 residues. V gave up 6 bases and J gave up 4 bases; unmatched junction bases: 9. CDR3: CASSDTDRLYNEQFF. The CDR3 DNA reads TGTGCCAGCAGCGATACGGACAGGCTTTACAATGAGCAGTTCTTC.

This clonotype was counted only a few times. This chain connects TRBV6-5 to TRBJ1-1, with D possibly being TRBD1 (6 bases). Germline loops: CDR1 MNHEY, CDR2 SVGAGI. This CDR3 comprises 16 residues. Trimming stripped 2 bases from V and 3 bases from J, with 16 bases between. In DNA form, the CDR3 reads TGTGCCAGCAGTTACACAGGGACAAGGAGAGACACTGAAGCTTTCTTT. It yields the protein CASSYTGTRRDTEAFF.

This clonotype was seen more than once but under ten times. The chain couples TRBV12-3 or TRBV12-4 to TRBJ1-6, with 9 nucleotides matching TRBD1. The CDR3 is 15 residues long. Losses at the gene ends were 3 bases for V and 8 bases for J; bases not matched to a gene: 5. CDR3 DNA sequence: TGTGCCAGCAGTTTGGGGACAGGGTTGTATTCACCCCTCCACTTT. Its protein product is CASSLGTGLYSPLHF.